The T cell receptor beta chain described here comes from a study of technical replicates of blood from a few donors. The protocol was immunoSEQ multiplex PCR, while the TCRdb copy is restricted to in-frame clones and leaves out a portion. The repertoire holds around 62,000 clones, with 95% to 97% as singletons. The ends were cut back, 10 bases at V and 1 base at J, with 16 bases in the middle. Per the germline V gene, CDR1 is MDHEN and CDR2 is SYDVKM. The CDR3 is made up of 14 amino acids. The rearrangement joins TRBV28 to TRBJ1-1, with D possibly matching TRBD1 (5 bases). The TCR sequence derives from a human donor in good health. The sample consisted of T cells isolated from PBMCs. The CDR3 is CATVSTGTNTEAFF. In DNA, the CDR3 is TGTGCCACCGTCTCTACAGGTACGAACACTGAAGCTTTCTTT.